The subject of this entry is one T cell receptor (beta chain). Its antigen is not identified. This sample was taken from a study of human T cells and chemical hapten exposure. Trimming took off 1 base at V and 4 bases at J, with 7 bases between the two ends. CDR3 size: 13 residues. Study-level results: Expanded TCRs produced significantly more large CDR3 similarity clusters than controls did.

The time point here: pre-sensitization, week 0. Regarding treatment: therapeutic diphenylcyclopropenone sensitization with weekly scalp DPC. From the RACE reads, TCRdb called clonotypes with MiXCR, one entry per CDR3 protein. The sample shows approximately 57,000 distinct CDR3 sequences, roughly a tenth of them seen only once. This chain joins TRBV12-3 or TRBV12-4 and TRBJ1-1; no reliable D call. This sequence originates from a man aged 40-49 years with alopecia areata. Some clones in this sample may be carry-over from other donors' samples. Source: whole blood, taken in connection with sensitization to the hapten diphenylcyclopropenone (DPC). This CDR3 is CASSLVLGTEAFF. CDR3 nucleotides: TGTGCCAGCAGTTTAGTGCTGGGCACTGAAGCTTTCTTT.